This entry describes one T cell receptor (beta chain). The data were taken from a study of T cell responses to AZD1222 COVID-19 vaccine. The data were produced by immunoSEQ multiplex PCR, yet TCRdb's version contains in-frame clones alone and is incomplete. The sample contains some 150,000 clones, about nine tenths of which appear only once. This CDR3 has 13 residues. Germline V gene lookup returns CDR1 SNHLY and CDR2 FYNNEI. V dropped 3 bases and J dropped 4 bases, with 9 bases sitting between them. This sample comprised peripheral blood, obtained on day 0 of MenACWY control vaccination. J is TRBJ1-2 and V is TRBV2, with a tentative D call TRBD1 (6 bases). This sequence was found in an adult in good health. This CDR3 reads CASSEGHLYGYTF. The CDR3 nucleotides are TGTGCCAGCAGTGAGGGACACCTCTATGGCTACACCTTC.